The TCR beta chain under discussion was sequenced for a study of T-cell reconstitution after alpha-beta-depleted transplantation in children. V shed 0 bases and J 5 bases; nucleotides not matched to a gene: 6. The CDR3 has 15 residues. Germline V gene lookup returns CDR1 LGHNA and CDR2 YNFKEQ. Library preparation (for TCRbeta) was performed with unique molecular identifiers. TCRdb reprocessed the PCR reads via MiXCR and lists one record per CDR3 protein. The data hold a few hundred thousand distinct CDR3 sequences, with around 13% observed a single time. The TCR sequence derives from a male patient between 5 and 17 years old who had a stem cell transplant for acute myeloid leukemia, so the T cells may come from the graft donor. The chain is built from TRBV4-2 and TRBJ2-5; the match to TRBD1 covers 7 bases. Sequencing was performed on PBMCs, mostly from graft donor cells, taken 360 days after TCRalphabeta/CD19-depleted stem cell transplant. The DNA of the CDR3 is TGTGCCAGCAGCCAAGATCAGGGGGTGGGGGAGACCCAGTACTTC. Translating it yields CASSQDQGVGETQYF.